This is a list of T cell receptor beta chains from one sample in a study of blood T cell repertoires in COVID-19. Sequencing used immunoSEQ multiplex PCR; TCRdb keeps in-frame clones, though not all of them. Among about 670,000 clones listed, 75% to 90% were seen once. What was sequenced was peripheral blood. All receptors come from a woman younger than 35 with acute or convalescent COVID-19. Both conserved end residues are part of each CDR3. A D gene is named only where the DNA matches it firmly. Clone size appears in some rows only: once, few, many, or a class for an expanded clone.

clone size	V gene	J gene	D gene	CDR3 protein	CDR3 DNA
-	TRBV11-2	TRBJ2-2	-	CASSRGHLEELFF	TGTGCCAGCAGCCGCGGACACCTTGAGGAGCTGTTTTTT
-	TRBV18	TRBJ1-5	-	CASSPWANSNQPQHF	TGTGCCAGCTCACCTTGGGCAAATAGCAATCAGCCCCAGCATTTT
-	TRBV6-5	TRBJ1-4	-	CASSSNSFNEKLFF	TGTGCCAGCAGTTCGAACAGCTTCAATGAAAAACTGTTTTTT
-	TRBV9	TRBJ1-4	-	CASSPPGDEKLFF	TGTGCCAGCAGCCCCCCCGGGGATGAAAAACTGTTTTTT
-	TRBV19	TRBJ1-2	TRBD1	CASRHPARTGGWANYGYTF	TGTGCCAGTAGACATCCCGCCCGGACAGGGGGCTGGGCTAACTATGGCTACACCTTC
-	TRBV7-9	TRBJ2-7	-	CASSVAINWYEQYF	TGTGCCAGCAGCGTAGCCATAAACTGGTACGAGCAGTACTTC
few	TRBV5-6	TRBJ1-4	TRBD1	CASSLGDRGRNEKLFF	TGTGCCAGCAGCTTGGGGGACAGGGGAAGAAATGAAAAACTGTTTTTT
-	TRBV3-1/TRBV3-2	TRBJ2-7	-	CASSQREFGGEQYF	TGTGCCAGCAGCCAACGGGAGTTCGGTGGTGAGCAGTACTTC
-	TRBV18	TRBJ1-2	TRBD1	CASSPNRQGYYGYTF	TGTGCCAGCTCACCGAATAGACAGGGGTACTATGGCTACACCTTC
-	TRBV6-1	TRBJ2-7	TRBD1	CASSEGGQGRWGYEQYF	TGTGCCAGCAGTGAAGGGGGACAGGGTAGATGGGGCTACGAGCAGTACTTC
once	TRBV19	TRBJ2-3	-	CASRVLGADTQYF	TGTGCCAGTAGGGTCCTAGGGGCGGATACGCAGTATTTT
-	TRBV10-3	TRBJ1-1	-	CAISESQGTEAFF	TGTGCCATCAGTGAGTCACAGGGCACTGAAGCTTTCTTT
once	TRBV24-1	TRBJ1-5	TRBD1	CATSEGTGINQPQHF	TGTGCCACCAGTGAAGGGACAGGGATCAATCAGCCCCAGCATTTT
-	TRBV7-9	TRBJ1-1	-	CASSSTVTYTEAFF	TGTGCCAGCAGCTCGACAGTTACCTACACTGAAGCTTTCTTT
-	TRBV30	TRBJ1-2	TRBD1	CAFNRGYGYTF	TGTGCCTTCAACAGGGGTTATGGCTACACCTTC
-	TRBV11-3	TRBJ1-1	TRBD1	CASSLVPAGQENIMNTEAFF	TGTGCCAGCAGCTTAGTTCCAGCGGGACAGGAAAATATTATGAACACTGAAGCTTTCTTT
-	TRBV19	TRBJ2-7	TRBD1	CASSMGQGVDEQYF	TGTGCCAGTAGTATGGGACAGGGGGTGGACGAGCAGTACTTC
-	TRBV13	TRBJ2-3	TRBD2	CASSLGRQRGGGTDTQYF	TGTGCCAGCTCACTAGGGAGACAGCGGGGGGGCGGCACAGATACGCAGTATTTT
-	TRBV6-5	TRBJ1-2	TRBD1	CASSYRPGGDGYTF	TGTGCCAGCAGTTACCGTCCAGGGGGCGATGGCTACACCTTC